This T cell receptor (beta chain) derives from a study of blood T cell repertoires in COVID-19. Study in general: Collection of acute and convalescent COVID-19 samples took place in the United States, Italy and Spain.

In the authors' workflow: Amplifying reference gene primers gave estimates of nucleated cell counts. The assay was immunoSEQ multiplex PCR, and TCRdb's table has in-frame clones only and misses some. V, J and clone size are taken as reported in that table, and D and trimming were inferred from the DNA itself. The data contain about 250,000 clones, 86% of them singletons. The germline V and J ends were trimmed by 2 bases and 1 base, with 11 bases remaining between them. The CDR3 is 15 residues long. Germline V gene data show CDR1 as SGHTA and CDR2 as FQGNSA. During active infection, Seattle patients enrolled and were then monitored through disease.

The clonotype comes from a woman over 75 with COVID-19, enrolled during active disease. V is TRBV7-2 and J is TRBJ1-1; tentative D call: TRBD1 (5 bases). Material: peripheral blood. For the CDR3, the DNA is TGTGCCAGCAGCTTAATGCTCGGGGGGAACACTGAAGCTTTCTTT. Translation gives CASSLMLGGNTEAFF.